This entry lists 13 T cell receptor beta chains sequenced from one sample in a study of T cells in Graves' hyperthyroidism and ophthalmopathy. TCR beta CDR3 regions were amplified from RNA. A first-round RT-PCR of the TCR CDR3 used the HTBI primer set. TCRdb re-derived calls from the multiplex PCR reads in MiXCR, one entry per CDR3 protein. The table has more than 450,000 distinct CDR3 sequences, approximately 15% seen once. The sample was blood. All receptors come from a woman aged 40 to 55 with Graves' hyperthyroidism.

This clonotype has at least ten counts. V and J are TRBV30 and TRBJ1-2; no clear D gene. In germline, CDR1 is GTSNPN, CDR2 SVGIG (reference sequence). The CDR3 loop spans 16 amino acids. V gave up 1 base and J gave up 7 bases, with 22 bases separating them. The chain's CDR3 is CAWSENPVSLAGGYTF. The CDR3 DNA sequence: TGTGCCTGGAGTGAAAATCCCGTAAGCCTCGCCGGTGGCTACACCTTC.

This clonotype has at least ten counts. DNA of the CDR3: TGTGCCAGCAGCCAAGGAGGTGGTTTACTGGAAAAACTGTTTTTT. Its translation is CASSQGGGLLEKLFF. The chain couples TRBV3-1 to TRBJ1-4; no clear D. In germline, CDR1 is LGHDT, CDR2 YNNKEL (reference sequence). The CDR3 has 15 amino acids. The germline V and J ends were trimmed by 1 base and 8 bases, with 14 bases remaining between them.

Many counts were recorded for this clonotype. CDR3 sequence reads: CASSLARGYNSPLHF. Written as DNA, the CDR3 is TGTGCCAGCAGCTTAGCGCGGGGGTATAATTCACCCCTCCACTTT. V gene TRBV7-8 combines with J gene TRBJ1-6; tentatively, D is TRBD1 (5 bases). V was trimmed by 0 bases and J by 4 bases, leaving 7 bases between them. The CDR3 is 15 residues long. CDR1 and CDR2 from the germline V gene are SGHVS and FQNEAQ.

The rearrangement joins TRBV6-2 or TRBV6-3 to TRBJ1-5; D unresolved. Germline V CDR1 and CDR2: MNHEY, SVGEGT. Trimming pared 0 bases from V and 6 bases from J, leaving 9 bases between. The CDR3 is 14 amino acids. CDR3 DNA: TGTGCCAGCAGTTACTCCTTGACGGGTCAGCCCCAGCATTTT. This codes for CASSYSLTGQPQHF.

This clonotype was seen ten or more times. This chain connects TRBV11-2 to TRBJ2-3; 7 bases match TRBD2. The V segment lost 2 bases and the J segment 5 bases; nucleotides outside the gene matches: 10. Germline CDR1 reads SGHAT; CDR2 reads FQNNGV. CDR3 length: 16 amino acids. Here the CDR3 reads CASSLLEGGARDTQYF. The DNA for the CDR3 is TGTGCCAGCAGCTTATTGGAGGGAGGGGCCCGAGATACGCAGTATTTT.

This clonotype was detected ten times or more. The chain employs TRBV10-1 and TRBJ2-7; D is ambiguous. The CDR3 runs 12 residues. Germline lookup yields CDR1 WNHNN and CDR2 SYGVQD (reference sequence). Trimming stripped 2 bases from V and 3 bases from J, with 5 bases between. The DNA for the CDR3 is TGCGCCAGCAGTGAGGGCAGCTACGAGCAGTACTTC. It is translated as CASSEGSYEQYF.

On this clonotype: The junction departs from germline at one end; a sequencing error may be responsible. V and J are TRBV6-1 and TRBJ1-4, with 8 bases fitting TRBD1. The length of the CDR3 is 16 residues. The germline V gene has CDR1 MNHNS and CDR2 SASEGT. The CDR3 loop reads CASSEGTQGGNQKLFF. The CDR3 DNA reads TGTGCCAGCAGTGAAGGAACACAGGGGGGTAATCAAAAACTGTTTTTT.

There are many counts of this clonotype. The rearrangement uses TRBV28 and TRBJ1-4; 7 bases line up with TRBD1. The V gene's germline CDR1 is MDHEN and CDR2 SYDVKM. Losses at the gene ends were 3 bases for V and 8 bases for J; bases not matched to a gene: 6. The CDR3 runs to 14 residues. CDR3 sequence reads: CASSFVQGGEKLFF. In DNA, the CDR3 is TGTGCCAGCAGTTTTGTGCAGGGGGGGGAAAAACTGTTTTTT.

This clonotype was detected many times. The chain links TRBV10-3 to TRBJ1-1, with no clear D. V lost 5 bases and J lost 1, with 8 bases in between. Germline V gives CDR1 ENHRY, CDR2 SYGVKD. The CDR3 extends over 13 amino acids. The CDR3 DNA sequence: TGTGCCATCAGTTCATTCGCGAACACTGAAGCTTTCTTT. Amino acid sequence: CAISSFANTEAFF.

The chain carries TRBV24-1 and TRBJ2-1; 10 nucleotides match TRBD1. Trimming took 9 bases from V and 4 from J; bases not matched to a gene: 8. The CDR3 extends over 15 amino acids. In germline, CDR1 is KGHDR, CDR2 SFDVKD. CDR3 protein: CATSRDRGPYNEQFF. In DNA, the CDR3 is TGTGCCACCTCCCGGGACAGGGGCCCTTACAATGAGCAGTTCTTC.

This clonotype was picked up many times. The chain carries TRBV28 and TRBJ2-2; D possibly corresponds to TRBD1 (6 bases). Looked up from germline, CDR1 is MDHEN and CDR2 is SYDVKM. V lost 7 bases and J 5 bases, leaving 17 bases between the germline ends. The CDR3 covers 15 residues. The CDR3 DNA sequence: TGTGCCAGCACCCACTCAGGGGCCCTGACCGGGGAGCTGTTTTTT. Its translation: CASTHSGALTGELFF.

On this clonotype itself: A much larger clone lies a single base off, so this may be a read error. The V gene is TRBV27, the J gene TRBJ1-5, with no clear D. Germline V gene lookup returns CDR1 MNHEY and CDR2 SMNVEV (reference sequence). This CDR3 is built from 18 residues. Trimming cost V 7 bases and J 0 bases, with 22 bases left between them. CDR3 DNA: TGTGCCAGCAAGGAACCCCCCTGTTGTGCTTATAGCAATCAGCCCCAGCATTTT. As protein: CASKEPPCCAYSNQPQHF.

The chain is built from TRBV7-2 and TRBJ2-3; TRBD2 matches 13 bases. From germline, CDR1 is SGHTA and CDR2 FQGNSA. V shed 3 bases and J 7 bases; nucleotides not matched to a gene: 7. The CDR3 is 16 amino acids. The CDR3 is CASSFRTSGGGHTQYF. Here the CDR3 DNA reads TGTGCCAGCAGCTTCCGGACTAGCGGGGGCGGGCATACGCAGTATTTT.